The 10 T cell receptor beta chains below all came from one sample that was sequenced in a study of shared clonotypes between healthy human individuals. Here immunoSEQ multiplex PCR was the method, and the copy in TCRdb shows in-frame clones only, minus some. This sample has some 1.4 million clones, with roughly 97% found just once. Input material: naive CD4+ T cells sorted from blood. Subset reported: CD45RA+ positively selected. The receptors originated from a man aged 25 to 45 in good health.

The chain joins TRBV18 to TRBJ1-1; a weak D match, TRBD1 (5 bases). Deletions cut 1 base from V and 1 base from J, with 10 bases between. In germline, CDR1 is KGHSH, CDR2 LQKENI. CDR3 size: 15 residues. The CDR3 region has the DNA TGTGCCAGCTCACCACGGGCTAGGGGGAACACTGAAGCTTTCTTT. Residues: CASSPRARGNTEAFF.

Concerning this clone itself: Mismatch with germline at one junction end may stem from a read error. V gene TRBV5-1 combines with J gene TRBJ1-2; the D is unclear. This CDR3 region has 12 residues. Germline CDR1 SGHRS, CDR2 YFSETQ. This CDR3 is CASSLRGYGYTF. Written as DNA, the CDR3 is TGTGCCAGCAGCTTGAGAGGTTATGGCTACACCTTC.

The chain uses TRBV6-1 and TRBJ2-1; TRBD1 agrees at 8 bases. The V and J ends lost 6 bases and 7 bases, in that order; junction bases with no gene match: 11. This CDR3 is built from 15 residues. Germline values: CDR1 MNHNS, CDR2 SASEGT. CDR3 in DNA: TGTGCCAGCAGGATGGCTAGACAGGGGAGGAATGAGCAGTTCTTC. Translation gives CASRMARQGRNEQFF.

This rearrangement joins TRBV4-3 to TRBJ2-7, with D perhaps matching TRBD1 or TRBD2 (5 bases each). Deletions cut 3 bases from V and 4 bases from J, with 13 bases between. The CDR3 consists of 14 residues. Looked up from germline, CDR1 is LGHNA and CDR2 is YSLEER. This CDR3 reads CASSHDRGLYEQYF. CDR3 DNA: TGCGCCAGCAGCCACGACAGAGGGCTATACGAGCAGTACTTC.

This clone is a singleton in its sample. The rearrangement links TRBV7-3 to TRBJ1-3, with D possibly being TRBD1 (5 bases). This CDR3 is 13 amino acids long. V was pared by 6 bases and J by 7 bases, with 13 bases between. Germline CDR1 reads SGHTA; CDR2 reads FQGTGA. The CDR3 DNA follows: TGTGCCAGCAGTATCGGGACTTCTAACACCATATATTTT. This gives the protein CASSIGTSNTIYF.

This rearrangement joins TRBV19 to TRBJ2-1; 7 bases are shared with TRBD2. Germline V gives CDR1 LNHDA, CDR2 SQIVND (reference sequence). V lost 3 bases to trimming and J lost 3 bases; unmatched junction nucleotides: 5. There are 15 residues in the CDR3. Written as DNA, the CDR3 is TGTGCCAGTAGTATTCTAGCGGACTTCTACAATGAGCAGTTCTTC. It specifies CASSILADFYNEQFF.

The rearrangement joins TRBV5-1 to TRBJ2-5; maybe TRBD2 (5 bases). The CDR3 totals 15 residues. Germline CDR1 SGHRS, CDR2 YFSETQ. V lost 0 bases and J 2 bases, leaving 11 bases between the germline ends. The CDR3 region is CASSLDGELQETQYF. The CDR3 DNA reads TGCGCCAGCAGCTTGGACGGGGAACTACAAGAGACCCAGTACTTC.

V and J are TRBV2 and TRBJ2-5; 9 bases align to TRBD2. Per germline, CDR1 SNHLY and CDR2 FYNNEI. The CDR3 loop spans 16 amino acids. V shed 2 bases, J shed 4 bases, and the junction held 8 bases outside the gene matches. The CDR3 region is CASSEHQAGGVETQYF. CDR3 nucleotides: TGTGCCAGCAGTGAACATCAAGCGGGAGGTGTAGAGACCCAGTACTTC.

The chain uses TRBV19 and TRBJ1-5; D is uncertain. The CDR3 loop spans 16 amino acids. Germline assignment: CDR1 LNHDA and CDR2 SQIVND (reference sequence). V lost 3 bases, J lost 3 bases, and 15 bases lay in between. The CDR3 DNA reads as TGTGCCAGTAGTATGTACCGCGCGTCAGCCAATCAGCCCCAGCATTTT. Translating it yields CASSMYRASANQPQHF.

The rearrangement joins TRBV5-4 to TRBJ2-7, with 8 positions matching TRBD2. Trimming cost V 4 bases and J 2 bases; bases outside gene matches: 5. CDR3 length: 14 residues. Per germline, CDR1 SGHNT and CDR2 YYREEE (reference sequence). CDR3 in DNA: TGTGCCAGCAGCGGAAGCGGGGGACCCTACGAGCAGTACTTC. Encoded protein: CASSGSGGPYEQYF.